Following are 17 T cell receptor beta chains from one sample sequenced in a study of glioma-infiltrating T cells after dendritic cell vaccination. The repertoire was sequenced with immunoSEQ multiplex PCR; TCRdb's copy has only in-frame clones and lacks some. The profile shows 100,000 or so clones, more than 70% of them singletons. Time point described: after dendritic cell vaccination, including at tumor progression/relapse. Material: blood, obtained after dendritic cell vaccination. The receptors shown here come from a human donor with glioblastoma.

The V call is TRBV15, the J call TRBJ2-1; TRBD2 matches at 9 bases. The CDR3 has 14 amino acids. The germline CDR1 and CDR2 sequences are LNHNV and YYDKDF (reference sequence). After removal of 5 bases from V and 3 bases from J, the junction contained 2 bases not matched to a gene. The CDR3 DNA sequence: TGTGCCACCAGCGAGCGGGGGGACTACAATGAGCAGTTCTTC. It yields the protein CATSERGDYNEQFF.

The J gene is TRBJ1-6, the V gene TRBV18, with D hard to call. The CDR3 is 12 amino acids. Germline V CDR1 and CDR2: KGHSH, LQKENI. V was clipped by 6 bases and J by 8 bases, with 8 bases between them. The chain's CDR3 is CASSPGDSPLHF. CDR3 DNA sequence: TGTGCCAGCTCGCCAGGAGATTCACCCCTCCACTTT.

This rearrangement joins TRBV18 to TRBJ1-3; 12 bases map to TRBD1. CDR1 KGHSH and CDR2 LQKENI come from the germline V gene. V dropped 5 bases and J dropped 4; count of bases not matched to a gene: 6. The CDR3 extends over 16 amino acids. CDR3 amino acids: CASSTGTGGVGNTIYF. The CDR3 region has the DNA TGTGCCAGCTCAACCGGGACAGGGGGCGTCGGAAACACCATATATTTT.

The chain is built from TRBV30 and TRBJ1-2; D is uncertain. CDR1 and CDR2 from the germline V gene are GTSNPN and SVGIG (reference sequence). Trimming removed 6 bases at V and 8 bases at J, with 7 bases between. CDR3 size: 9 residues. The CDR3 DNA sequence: TGTGCCTGCGGGGTGGGCTACACCTTC. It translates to CACGVGYTF.

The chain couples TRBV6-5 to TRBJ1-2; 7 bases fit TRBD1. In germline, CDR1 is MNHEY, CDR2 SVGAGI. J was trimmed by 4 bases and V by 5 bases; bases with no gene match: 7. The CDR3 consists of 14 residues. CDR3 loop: CASSRDSSVYGYTF. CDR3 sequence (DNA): TGTGCCAGCAGTCGGGACAGCTCAGTCTATGGCTACACCTTC.

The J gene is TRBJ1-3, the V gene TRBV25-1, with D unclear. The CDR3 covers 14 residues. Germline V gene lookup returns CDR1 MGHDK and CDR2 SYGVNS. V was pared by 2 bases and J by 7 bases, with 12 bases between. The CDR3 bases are TGTGCCAGCAGTGAACTAAGAAGCGGGAACACCATATATTTT. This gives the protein CASSELRSGNTIYF.

The CDR3 DNA is TGTGCCAGCACTATGAAATTCAATTCACCCCTCCACTTT. Its translation: CASTMKFNSPLHF. The chain has TRBV6-1 and TRBJ1-6; D gene uncertain. The CDR3 length is 13 residues. Trimming left V 7 bases short and J 7 bases short, with 11 bases between. Germline CDR1 is MNHNS and CDR2 is SASEGT.

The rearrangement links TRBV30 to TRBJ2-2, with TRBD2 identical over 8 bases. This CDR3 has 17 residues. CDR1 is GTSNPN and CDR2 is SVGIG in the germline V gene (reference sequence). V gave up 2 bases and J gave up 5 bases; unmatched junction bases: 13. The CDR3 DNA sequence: TGTGCCTGGAGTCCTGTCGGGGGGGGCAGTCGGACCGGGGAGCTGTTTTTT. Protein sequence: CAWSPVGGGSRTGELFF.

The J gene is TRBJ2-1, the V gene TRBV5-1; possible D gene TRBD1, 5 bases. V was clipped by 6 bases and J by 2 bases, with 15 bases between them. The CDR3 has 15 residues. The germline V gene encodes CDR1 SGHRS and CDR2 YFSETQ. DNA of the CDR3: TGCGCCAGCAACGACCAGGGTAGGCCCTACAATGAGCAGTTCTTC. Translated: CASNDQGRPYNEQFF. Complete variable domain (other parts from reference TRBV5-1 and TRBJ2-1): KAGVTQTPRYLIKTRGQQVTLSCSPISGHRSVSWYQQTPGQGLQFLFEYFSETQRNKGNFPGRFSGRQFSNSRSEMNVSTLELGDSALYLCASNDQGRPYNEQFFGPGTRLTVL.

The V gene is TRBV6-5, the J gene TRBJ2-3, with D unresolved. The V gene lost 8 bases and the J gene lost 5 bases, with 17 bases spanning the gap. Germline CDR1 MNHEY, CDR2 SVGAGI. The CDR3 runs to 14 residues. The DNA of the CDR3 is TGTGCCAGCTCGACGTGGGCGACATTAGATACGCAGTATTTT. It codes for CASSTWATLDTQYF.

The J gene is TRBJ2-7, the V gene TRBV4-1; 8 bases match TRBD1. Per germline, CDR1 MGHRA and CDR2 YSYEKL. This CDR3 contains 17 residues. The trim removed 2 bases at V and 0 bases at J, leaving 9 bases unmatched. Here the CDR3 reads CASSQPRQGLSSYEQYF. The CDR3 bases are TGCGCCAGCAGCCAACCAAGACAGGGGCTTAGCTCCTACGAGCAGTACTTC.

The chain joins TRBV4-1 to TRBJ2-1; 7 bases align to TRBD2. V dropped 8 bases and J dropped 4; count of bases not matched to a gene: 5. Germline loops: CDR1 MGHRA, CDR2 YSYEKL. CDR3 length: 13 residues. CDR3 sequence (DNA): TGCGCCAGCGGGGACTACTCATACAATGAGCAGTTCTTC. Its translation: CASGDYSYNEQFF.

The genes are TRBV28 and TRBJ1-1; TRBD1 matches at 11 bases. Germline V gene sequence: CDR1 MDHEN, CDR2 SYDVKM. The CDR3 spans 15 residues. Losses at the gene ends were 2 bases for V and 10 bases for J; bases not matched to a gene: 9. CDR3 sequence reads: CASSLGDRGWVVAFF. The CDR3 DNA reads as TGTGCCAGCAGTTTAGGGGACAGGGGGTGGGTCGTAGCTTTCTTT.

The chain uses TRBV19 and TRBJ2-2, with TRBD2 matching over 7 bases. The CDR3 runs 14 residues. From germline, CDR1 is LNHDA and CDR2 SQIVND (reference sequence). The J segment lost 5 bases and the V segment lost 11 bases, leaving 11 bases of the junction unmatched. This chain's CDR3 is CASGGSGWTGELFF. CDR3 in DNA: TGTGCCTCCGGGGGGTCCGGGTGGACCGGGGAGCTGTTTTTT. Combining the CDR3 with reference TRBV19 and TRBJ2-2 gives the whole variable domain DGGITQSPKYLFRKEGQNVTLSCEQNLNHDAMYWYRQDPGQGLRLIYYSQIVNDFQKGDIAEGYSVSREKKESFPLTVTSAQKNPTAFYLCASGGSGWTGELFFGEGSRLTVL.

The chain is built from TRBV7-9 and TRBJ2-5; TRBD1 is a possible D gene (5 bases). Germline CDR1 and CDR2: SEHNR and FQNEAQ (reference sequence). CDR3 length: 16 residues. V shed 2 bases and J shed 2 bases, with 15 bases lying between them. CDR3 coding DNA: TGTGCCAGCAGCTTAAATACCGGACACAGGCAAGAGACCCAGTACTTC. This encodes CASSLNTGHRQETQYF.

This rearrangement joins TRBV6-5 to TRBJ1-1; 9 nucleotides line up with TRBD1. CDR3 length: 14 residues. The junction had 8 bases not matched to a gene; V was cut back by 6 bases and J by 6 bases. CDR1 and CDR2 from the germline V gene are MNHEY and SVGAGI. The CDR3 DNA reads TGTGCCAGCAGAAAGAGGGACAGGGATGCTGAAGCTTTCTTT. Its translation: CASRKRDRDAEAFF.

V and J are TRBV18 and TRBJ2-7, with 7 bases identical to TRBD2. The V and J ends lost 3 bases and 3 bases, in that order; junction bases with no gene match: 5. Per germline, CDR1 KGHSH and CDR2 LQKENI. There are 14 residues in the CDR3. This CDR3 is CASSPGTTNYEQYF. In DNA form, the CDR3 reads TGTGCCAGCTCACCGGGGACTACTAACTACGAGCAGTACTTC.